What follows is one T cell receptor beta chain and its context. Its matching antigen is unknown. PCR used 60 Vbeta primers and 13 Jbeta primers. Clones were read by immunoSEQ multiplex PCR, and TCRdb kept only the in-frame ones, dropping some. The sample records about 140,000 clones, approximately 80% being singletons. The data are from a study of cytomegalovirus exposure and HLA in healthy donors. Across the whole study: The Caucasian-associated ancestry cluster held 65% to 90% of under 450 genotyped donors. General study points: Rare TCR sequences predominated, though certain public TCRs were found in many donors. Across donors, sequencing depth was assumed by presence/absence analyses to be roughly uniform.

The CDR3 is made up of 12 amino acids. With 2 bases removed from V and 4 bases from J, the gap between germline ends came to 3 bases. Per the germline V gene, CDR1 is SGHNT and CDR2 is YYREEE (reference sequence). The TCR was taken from a middle-aged woman in good health and CMV-seronegative. Material for sequencing was PBMCs. The chain is built from TRBV5-4 and TRBJ2-2; no reliable D call. The CDR3 loop is CASSFGTGELFF. CDR3 DNA sequence: TGTGCCAGCAGCTTCGGCACCGGGGAGCTGTTTTTT.